This paragraph covers one TCR beta chain sequence. Its specific antigen is unknown. It has no much larger one-base neighbor in the sample; base qualities were not kept. At the junction V is shortened by 5 bases and J by 5 bases, with 17 bases in between. The CDR3 runs 15 residues from the cysteine to the phenylalanine. Of all the DNA, just the CDR3 is kept, 45 bases in frame from base 1. According to the germline V gene (reference sequence), CDR1 reads MNHEY and CDR2 reads SMNVEV. In light of the paper, this sample's time point label describes: week 11, during vaccination. Every vaccine dose consisted of 300 ug of a 20-mer mutant IDH1 peptide in Montanide, administered subcutaneously together with topical imiquimod. All donors had newly diagnosed IDH1-mutant astrocytomas of WHO grade 3 or 4 that showed loss of nuclear ATRX. The samples were drawn from NOA16, a multicentre, single-arm, open-label phase I trial in Germany that tested a mutant IDH1 peptide vaccine in humans for the first time. Genomic DNA for TCRB sequencing was extracted from EDTA blood using the DNeasy Blood and Tissue Kit.

This specimen belongs to a study of a mutant IDH1 vaccine in newly diagnosed glioma (dated by TCRdb to the early 2020s). About the full investigation: Across visits V03 through V10, patients got a total of eight vaccinations, given in weeks 1, 3, 5, 7, 11, 15, 19 and 23. Vaccination began 4-6 weeks after radiotherapy alone, or alongside temozolomide cycles in the chemotherapy-containing groups. Of the roughly 33 treated patients, about 60% were male and approximately 40% were female, and the mean age was approximately 40 years. Before enrollment, most patients had been given radiochemotherapy with temozolomide as standard therapy, while the rest had received either radiotherapy alone or temozolomide alone. Peripheral blood samples were drawn at six visits, namely V03 (baseline), V05, V07, V10, V12 and V13. Longitudinal TCRB deep sequencing was performed for about 25 treated patients wherever samples were available for exploratory analyses. General study outcomes and caveats: Across multiple MHC alleles, vaccine-induced immune responses were seen in 90% to 95% of patients. Availability determined which PBMC samples were chosen for TCRB deep sequencing. It was noted by the authors that analyses of patient blood samples could not be reproduced owing to sample limitations. No apparent relationship was observed between pseudoprogression and alterations in the top peripheral T cell clonotypes detected by TCRB sequencing.

The library was produced with the immunoSEQ multiplex PCR assay. The hsTCRB Kit was used according to the manufacturer's protocol to amplify rearranged TCR beta chain sequences. Sequencing of TCRB libraries was carried out on an Illumina MiSeq. The original pipeline was this. The proprietary platform of the kit vendor was used for demultiplexing, trimming and gene mapping. TCRdb limited this immuneACCESS table to in-frame rearrangements with V and J called. A share of clones is missing; checked studies link under half to unresolved V genes, and the rest is unexplained. The V and J calls and the clone size are those of that table, but D and trimming were determined from the DNA. The sample contains under 150,000 clones, about four fifths of them found a single time. The ten biggest clones cover about 5.5% of the sample.

The chain is encoded by TRBV27 joined to TRBJ2-3; 6 matching bases give a weak D call of TRBD2. This TCR was recovered from a man in his forties or fifties with glioma. The sample here was PBMCs, taken from a glioma patient whose treatment included an IDH1 peptide vaccine. The CDR3 is CASSPLGRRGDTQYF. The DNA sequence is given as TGTGCCAGCAGTCCCCTAGGAAGGCGGGGAGATACGCAGTATTTT.